This entry concerns a single TCR beta chain. This entry comes from a study of patients and donors after allogeneic stem cell transplantation. MiXCR, run by TCRdb on the RT-PCR reads, gives a single entry per CDR3 protein. The sample yields approximately 25,000 distinct CDR3 sequences, about 30% seen once. The CDR3 spans 13 residues. CDR1 and CDR2 (germline): SEHNR, FQNEAQ (reference sequence). Trimming took 4 bases from V and 5 from J, leaving 11 bases between them. This clonotype originated in a human donor who was either an allogeneic HSCT recipient or a stem cell or donor lymphocyte infusion donor (not recorded which). It is not recorded whose cells these are; they may come from a transplant donor. V is TRBV7-9 and J is TRBJ1-1; D remains unclear. The sample consisted of blood, either unsorted or a sorted T cell fraction (not recorded which). DNA for the CDR3: TGTGCCAGCAGCTCCGGGCCTCCAACTGAAGCTTTCTTT. Translated: CASSSGPPTEAFF.